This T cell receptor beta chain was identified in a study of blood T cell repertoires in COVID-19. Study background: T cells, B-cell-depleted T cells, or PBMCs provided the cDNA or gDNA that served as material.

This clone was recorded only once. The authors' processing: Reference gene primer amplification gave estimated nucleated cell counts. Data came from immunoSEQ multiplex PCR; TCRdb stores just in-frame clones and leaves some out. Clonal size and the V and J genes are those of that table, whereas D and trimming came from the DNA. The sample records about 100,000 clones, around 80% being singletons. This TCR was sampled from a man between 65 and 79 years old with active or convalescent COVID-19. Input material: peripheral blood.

As DNA, the CDR3 is TGTGCCAGCAGCAACGCCCCCGGGACAGGGCGCGAGCAGTACTTC. It is translated as CASSNAPGTGREQYF. The genes are TRBV28 and TRBJ2-7, with TRBD1 matching 9 bases. Germline lookup yields CDR1 MDHEN and CDR2 SYDVKM. Trimming removed 6 bases from V and 6 bases from J; junction bases left unmatched: 12. This CDR3 spans 15 amino acids.